This T cell receptor (beta chain) comes out of a study of post-analysis software for immune sequencing data. Study observations and caveats: Elevated frequency relative to controls characterized four to six TRBV segments in patients, TRBV5-6, TRBV5-1 and TRBV20-1 among them.

The length of the CDR3 is 11 residues. The germline CDR1 and CDR2 sequences are MNHEY and SVGEGT. V was shortened by 10 bases and J by 2 bases, with 9 bases between the two germline ends. As to this clonotype: The antigen remains undetermined.

Unique molecular identifiers were present in the TCR beta cDNA libraries. TCRdb ran MiXCR on the PCR reads and lists one entry per CDR3 protein. This sample has hundreds of thousands of distinct CDR3 sequences; under 55% occur once, and the top ten carry over 10%. This clonotype was sampled from a girl under 18 with multiple sclerosis. Sequences were obtained from blood. The chain joins TRBV6-2 or TRBV6-3 to TRBJ2-7, with D unresolved. CDR3 residues: CATSPAYEQYF. DNA for the CDR3: TGTGCCACCTCCCCCGCCTACGAGCAGTACTTC.